A selection of T cell receptor beta chains follows, all from one sample in a study of response to subunit inactivated influenza vaccine. TCRdb independently ran MiXCR on the RT-PCR reads; one entry per CDR3 protein. This table has more than 250,000 distinct CDR3 sequences, less than 25% appearing once. The sequencing used PBMCs from blood, collected less than 22 months after vaccination. Source of these receptors: a man aged 50-75 years who received an inactivated influenza vaccine. Both conserved end residues are part of each CDR3. A D gene is named only where the DNA matches it firmly. Not every row has a clone size; where given, it reads once, few, many or a size class.

D	V	size	J	CDR3	DNA
-	TRBV7-2	-	TRBJ1-1	CASSPMGIMNTEAFF	TGTGCCAGCAGCCCAATGGGCATAATGAACACTGAAGCTTTCTTT
-	TRBV28	-	TRBJ1-2	CASSLGQIGWDGYTF	TGTGCCAGCAGTTTGGGACAAATAGGTTGGGATGGCTACACCTTC
-	TRBV6-2/TRBV6-3	-	TRBJ1-5	CASSYSGTHSNQPQHF	TGTGCCAGCAGTTACTCAGGAACACATAGCAATCAGCCCCAGCATTTT
-	TRBV20-1	-	TRBJ2-7	CSARDQGYEQYF	TGCAGTGCTAGAGACCAGGGCTACGAGCAGTACTTC
TRBD2	TRBV5-6	few	TRBJ2-3	CASRGRARGDTQYF	TGTGCCAGCAGGGGGAGGGCCAGAGGGGATACGCAGTATTTT
-	TRBV4-1	many	TRBJ1-5	CASSQGLGQPQHF	TGCGCCAGCAGCCAAGGTTTGGGGCAGCCCCAGCATTTT
-	TRBV5-1	-	TRBJ2-7	CASSFGHLYEQYF	TGCGCCAGCAGCTTCGGACACCTCTACGAGCAGTACTTC
-	TRBV6-2/TRBV6-3	few	TRBJ2-1	CASSSARHQIYNEQFF	TGTGCCAGCAGCTCGGCAAGACACCAAATTTACAATGAGCAGTTCTTC
-	TRBV12-3/TRBV12-4	few	TRBJ2-6	CASSYRVGGANVLTF	TGTGCCAGCAGTTACAGGGTTGGTGGGGCCAACGTCCTGACTTTC
-	TRBV12-3/TRBV12-4	few	TRBJ1-1	CASTPGGPKAFF	TGTGCCAGCACCCCTGGGGGCCCTAAGGCTTTCTTT
-	TRBV5-4	few	TRBJ1-6	CASSLGGRWVNSPLHF	TGTGCCAGCAGCTTGGGGGGGCGGTGGGTGAATTCACCCCTCCACTTT
-	TRBV6-2/TRBV6-3	-	TRBJ2-1	CASSYSSWGQRNEQFF	TGTGCCAGCAGTTACTCGAGTTGGGGACAAAGGAATGAGCAGTTCTTC
-	TRBV5-1	few	TRBJ1-1	CASSLTSAAGEPFF	TGCGCCAGCAGCTTGACGAGTGCGGCGGGTGAGCCTTTCTTT
-	TRBV18	-	TRBJ1-1	CASSREQDSEAFF	TGTGCCAGCTCACGGGAACAGGACAGTGAAGCTTTCTTT
TRBD1	TRBV20-1	-	TRBJ1-5	CSARTTGGRAQPQHF	TGCAGTGCTAGAACGACAGGGGGCCGCGCTCAGCCCCAGCATTTT
TRBD1	TRBV20-1	-	TRBJ1-5	CSAATGGLGNQPQHF	TGCAGTGCGGCAACAGGGGGCTTGGGCAATCAGCCCCAGCATTTT
-	TRBV6-5	-	TRBJ2-2	CASSYGQGWTGELFF	TGTGCCAGCAGTTATGGGCAGGGATGGACCGGGGAGCTGTTTTTT
TRBD1	TRBV11-2	-	TRBJ2-6	CASSQSRDRGPWANVLTF	TGTGCCAGCAGCCAATCCCGGGACAGGGGGCCGTGGGCCAACGTCCTGACTTTC
-	TRBV4-3	few	TRBJ2-5	CASSQKWGFGETQYF	TGCGCCAGCAGCCAAAAATGGGGGTTTGGAGAGACCCAGTACTTC
-	TRBV12-3/TRBV12-4	-	TRBJ2-3	CASSPSTAGTDTQYF	TGTGCCAGCAGTCCCAGCACGGCAGGCACAGATACGCAGTATTTT
-	TRBV5-1	few	TRBJ1-5	CASSPGANQPQHF	TGCGCCAGCAGCCCCGGGGCTAATCAGCCCCAGCATTTT
TRBD1	TRBV29-1	-	TRBJ1-1	CSGGTGVTEAFF	TGCAGCGGCGGGACAGGGGTCACTGAAGCTTTCTTT
-	TRBV20-1	few	TRBJ1-6	CSARDAGAQDSPLHF	TGCAGTGCTAGAGATGCGGGGGCGCAGGATTCACCCCTCCACTTT
TRBD1	TRBV14	-	TRBJ2-3	CASSPRTGTADTQYF	TGTGCCAGCAGCCCACGAACAGGGACAGCAGATACGCAGTATTTT
-	TRBV21-1	few	TRBJ1-1	CASSPKGVTEAFF	TGTGCCAGCAGCCCCAAAGGGGTTACTGAAGCTTTCTTT
-	TRBV11-2	-	TRBJ1-2	CASSLAPTTGPNYGYTF	TGTGCCAGCAGCTTAGCCCCGACGACAGGACCTAACTATGGCTACACCTTC
-	TRBV5-1	many	TRBJ1-1	CASREGSNTEAFF	TGCGCCAGCAGGGAGGGATCGAACACTGAAGCTTTCTTT
-	TRBV28	few	TRBJ1-1	CASRIQGEAFF	TGTGCCAGCAGAATACAGGGTGAAGCTTTCTTT
-	TRBV5-1	few	TRBJ2-5	CASTQDRPQETQYF	TGCGCCAGCACCCAAGACAGACCCCAAGAGACCCAGTACTTC
TRBD1	TRBV12-3/TRBV12-4	-	TRBJ1-1	CASSVTGTAKTEAFF	TGTGCCAGCAGTGTCACCGGGACAGCTAAGACTGAAGCTTTCTTT
TRBD1	TRBV6-1	few	TRBJ1-3	CASRETGGPIDTIYF	TGTGCCAGCAGGGAGACAGGGGGGCCGATAGACACCATATATTTT
-	TRBV12-3/TRBV12-4	-	TRBJ1-1	CASSPSRLLNTEAFF	TGTGCCAGCAGCCCAAGTAGGCTCTTGAACACTGAAGCTTTCTTT
TRBD1	TRBV18	-	TRBJ1-5	CASSPGQGPSNQPQHF	TGTGCCAGCTCACCGGGACAGGGACCTAGCAATCAGCCCCAGCATTTT
-	TRBV28	many	TRBJ1-2	CASSPLGTYYGYTF	TGTGCCAGCAGTCCCTTGGGGACATACTATGGCTACACCTTC
TRBD1	TRBV7-2	-	TRBJ1-2	CASSPALGQGADGYTF	TGTGCCAGCAGCCCAGCCCTGGGACAGGGGGCAGATGGCTACACCTTC
-	TRBV12-1	-	TRBJ2-1	CASSFDLGDEQFF	TGTGCCAGCAGCTTTGATCTGGGCGATGAGCAGTTCTTC
-	TRBV3-1	-	TRBJ1-1	CASSLGRGEAFF	TGTGCCAGCAGTCTCGGGCGGGGTGAAGCTTTCTTT
TRBD2	TRBV20-1	many	TRBJ2-1	CSAKRGYNEQFF	TGCAGTGCAAAGCGGGGATACAATGAGCAGTTCTTC
-	TRBV4-1	-	TRBJ1-1	CASSPPWGNTEAFF	TGCGCCAGCAGCCCGCCATGGGGGAACACTGAAGCTTTCTTT
TRBD1	TRBV7-9	-	TRBJ2-5	CASSFGQANQETQYF	TGTGCCAGCAGCTTTGGACAGGCCAACCAAGAGACCCAGTACTTC
-	TRBV19	-	TRBJ1-2	CASSIWAKALYGYTF	TGTGCCAGTAGTATCTGGGCAAAGGCTCTCTATGGCTACACCTTC
-	TRBV4-2	-	TRBJ1-4	CASSQVRVLNEKLFF	TGTGCCAGCAGCCAAGTCCGGGTCCTGAATGAAAAACTGTTTTTT